This T cell receptor beta chain was sequenced during a study of blood T cell repertoires in COVID-19. Per germline, CDR1 MNHEY and CDR2 SMNVEV (reference sequence). V was clipped by 5 bases and J by 4 bases, with 14 bases between them. The CDR3 loop spans 14 amino acids. The study drew participants aged about 18 to 89 years from some 25 US areas. Cohorts were based on clinical histories the participants reported. Before being deemed recovered, Cohort 3 donors had two negative PCRs, clearance, or symptom resolution. This table comes from immunoSEQ multiplex PCR, and its TCRdb copy is limited to in-frame clones, with some not included. The sample shows 200,000 to 250,000 clones, over 80% of them seen only once.

The sequenced sample consisted of PBMCs or T cells enriched from blood (not recorded which). The V gene is TRBV27, the J gene TRBJ1-1; D not resolved. This clonotype was sampled from a woman between 35 and 50 years old who had recovered from COVID-19. The DNA for the CDR3 is TGTGCCAGCAGTCGTGGTGACTGGGTCACTGAAGCTTTCTTT. The encoded protein is CASSRGDWVTEAFF.